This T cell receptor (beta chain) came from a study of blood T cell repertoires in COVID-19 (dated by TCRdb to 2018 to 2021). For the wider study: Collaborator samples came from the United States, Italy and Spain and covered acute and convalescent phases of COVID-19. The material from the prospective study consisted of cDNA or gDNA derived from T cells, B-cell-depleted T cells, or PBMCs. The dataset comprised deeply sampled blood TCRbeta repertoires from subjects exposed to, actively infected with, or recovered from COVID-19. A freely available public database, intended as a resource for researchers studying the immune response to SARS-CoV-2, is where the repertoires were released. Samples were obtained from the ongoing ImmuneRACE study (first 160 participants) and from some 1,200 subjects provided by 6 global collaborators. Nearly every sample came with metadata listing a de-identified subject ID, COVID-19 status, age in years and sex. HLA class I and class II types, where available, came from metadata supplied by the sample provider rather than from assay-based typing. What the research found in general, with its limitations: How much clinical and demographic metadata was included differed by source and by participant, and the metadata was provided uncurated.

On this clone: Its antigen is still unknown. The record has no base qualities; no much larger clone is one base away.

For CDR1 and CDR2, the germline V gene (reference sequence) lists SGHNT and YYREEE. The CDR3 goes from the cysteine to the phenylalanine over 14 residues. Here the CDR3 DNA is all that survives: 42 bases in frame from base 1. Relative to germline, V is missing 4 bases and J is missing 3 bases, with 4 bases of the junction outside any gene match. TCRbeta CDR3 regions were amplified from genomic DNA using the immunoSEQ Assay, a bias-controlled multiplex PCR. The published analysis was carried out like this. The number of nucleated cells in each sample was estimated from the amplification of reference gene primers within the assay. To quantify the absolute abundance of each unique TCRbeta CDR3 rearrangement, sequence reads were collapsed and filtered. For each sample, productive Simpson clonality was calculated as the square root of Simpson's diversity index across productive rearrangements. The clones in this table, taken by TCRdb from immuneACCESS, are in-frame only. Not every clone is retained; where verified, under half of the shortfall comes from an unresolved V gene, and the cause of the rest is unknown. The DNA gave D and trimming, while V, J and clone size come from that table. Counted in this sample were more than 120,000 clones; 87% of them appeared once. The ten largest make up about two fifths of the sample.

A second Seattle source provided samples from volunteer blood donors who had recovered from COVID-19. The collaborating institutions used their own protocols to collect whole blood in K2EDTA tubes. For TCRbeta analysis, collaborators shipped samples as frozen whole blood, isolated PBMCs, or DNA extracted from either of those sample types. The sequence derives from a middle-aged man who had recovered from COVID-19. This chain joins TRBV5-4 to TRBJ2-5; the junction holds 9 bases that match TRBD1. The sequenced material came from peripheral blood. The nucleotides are TGTGCCAGCAGCACGGGACAGGGTAAAGAGACCCAGTACTTC. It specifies CASSTGQGKETQYF.